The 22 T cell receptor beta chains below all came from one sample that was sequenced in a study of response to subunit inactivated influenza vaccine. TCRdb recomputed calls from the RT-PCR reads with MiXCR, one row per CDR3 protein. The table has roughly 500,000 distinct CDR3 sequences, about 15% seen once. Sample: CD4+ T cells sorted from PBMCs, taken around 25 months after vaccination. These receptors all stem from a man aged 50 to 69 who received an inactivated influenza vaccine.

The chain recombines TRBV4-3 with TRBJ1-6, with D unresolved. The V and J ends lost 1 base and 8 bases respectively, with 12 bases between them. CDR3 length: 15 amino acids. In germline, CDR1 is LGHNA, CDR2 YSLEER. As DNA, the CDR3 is TGCGCCAGCAGCCAAGTCCGGGCCAACGATTCACCCCTCCACTTT. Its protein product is CASSQVRANDSPLHF.

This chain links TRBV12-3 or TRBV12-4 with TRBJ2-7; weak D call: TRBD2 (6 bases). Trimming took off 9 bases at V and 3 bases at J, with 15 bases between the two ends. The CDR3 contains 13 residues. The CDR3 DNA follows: TGTGCCAGTATTGGACTACCCAGCTACGAGCAGTACTTC. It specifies CASIGLPSYEQYF.

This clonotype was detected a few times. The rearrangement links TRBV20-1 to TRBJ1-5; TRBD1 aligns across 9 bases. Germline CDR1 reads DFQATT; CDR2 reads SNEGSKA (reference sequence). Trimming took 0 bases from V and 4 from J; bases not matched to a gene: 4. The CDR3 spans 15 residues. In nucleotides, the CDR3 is TGCAGTGCTAGAGACTCGGGACAGGGAAATCAGCCCCAGCATTTT. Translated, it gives CSARDSGQGNQPQHF.

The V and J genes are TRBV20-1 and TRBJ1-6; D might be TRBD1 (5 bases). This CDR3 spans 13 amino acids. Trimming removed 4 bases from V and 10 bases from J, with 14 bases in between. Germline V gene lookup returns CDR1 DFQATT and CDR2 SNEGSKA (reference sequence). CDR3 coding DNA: TGCAGTGCTACCCAAAGAACAGGCTCACCCCTCCACTTT. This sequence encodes CSATQRTGSPLHF.

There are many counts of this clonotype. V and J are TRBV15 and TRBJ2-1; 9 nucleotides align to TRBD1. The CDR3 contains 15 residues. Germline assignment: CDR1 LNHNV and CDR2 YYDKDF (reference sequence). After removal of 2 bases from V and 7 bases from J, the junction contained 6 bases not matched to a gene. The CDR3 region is CATSRQTGGWNEQFF. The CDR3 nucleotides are TGTGCCACCAGCAGACAAACAGGGGGCTGGAATGAGCAGTTCTTC.

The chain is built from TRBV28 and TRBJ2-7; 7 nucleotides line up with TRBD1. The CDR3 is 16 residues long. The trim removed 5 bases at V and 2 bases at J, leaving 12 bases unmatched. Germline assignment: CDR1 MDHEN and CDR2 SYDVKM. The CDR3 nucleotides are TGTGCCAGCAGTCTCTCCTCCAGGGGGTGGACCTACGAGCAGTACTTC. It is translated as CASSLSSRGWTYEQYF.

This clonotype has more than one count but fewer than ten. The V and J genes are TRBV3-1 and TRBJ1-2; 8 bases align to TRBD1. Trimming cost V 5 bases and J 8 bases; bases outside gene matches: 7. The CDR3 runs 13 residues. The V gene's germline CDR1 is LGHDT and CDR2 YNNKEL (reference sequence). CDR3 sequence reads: CASSTRTGTGYTF. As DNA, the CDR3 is TGTGCCAGCAGCACCCGGACAGGGACCGGCTACACCTTC.

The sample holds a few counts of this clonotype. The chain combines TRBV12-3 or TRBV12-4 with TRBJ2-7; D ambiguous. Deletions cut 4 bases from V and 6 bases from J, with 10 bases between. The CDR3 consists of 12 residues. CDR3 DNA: TGTGCCAGCAGTTATACCGCGCTCGAGCAGTACTTC. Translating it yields CASSYTALEQYF.

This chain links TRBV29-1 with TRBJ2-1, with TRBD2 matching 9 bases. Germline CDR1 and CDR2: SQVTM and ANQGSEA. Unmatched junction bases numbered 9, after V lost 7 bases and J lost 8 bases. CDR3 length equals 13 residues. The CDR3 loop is CSEAGGPIDEQFF. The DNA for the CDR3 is TGCAGCGAGGCGGGAGGGCCTATAGATGAGCAGTTCTTC.

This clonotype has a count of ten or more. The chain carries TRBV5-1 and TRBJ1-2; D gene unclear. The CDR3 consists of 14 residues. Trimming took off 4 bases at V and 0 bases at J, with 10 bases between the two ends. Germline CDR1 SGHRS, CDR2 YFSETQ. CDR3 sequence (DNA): TGCGCCAGCAGCGAGGGAATATCTAACTATGGCTACACCTTC. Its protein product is CASSEGISNYGYTF. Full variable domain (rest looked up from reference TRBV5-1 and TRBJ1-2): KAGVTQTPRYLIKTRGQQVTLSCSPISGHRSVSWYQQTPGQGLQFLFEYFSETQRNKGNFPGRFSGRQFSNSRSEMNVSTLELGDSALYLCASSEGISNYGYTFGSGTRLTVV.

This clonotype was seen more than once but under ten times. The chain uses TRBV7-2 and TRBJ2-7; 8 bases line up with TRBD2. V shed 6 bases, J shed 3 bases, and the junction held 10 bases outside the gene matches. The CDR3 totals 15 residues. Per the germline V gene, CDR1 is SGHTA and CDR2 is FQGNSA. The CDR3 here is CASSRPGLVGYEQYF. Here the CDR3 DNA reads TGTGCCAGCAGTCGTCCGGGACTAGTGGGCTACGAGCAGTACTTC.

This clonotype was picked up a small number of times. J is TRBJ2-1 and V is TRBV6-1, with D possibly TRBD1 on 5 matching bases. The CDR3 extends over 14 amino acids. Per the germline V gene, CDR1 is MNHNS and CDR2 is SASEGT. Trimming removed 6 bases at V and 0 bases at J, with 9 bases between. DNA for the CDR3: TGTGCCAGCAGCAGGGTAGGCTCCTACAATGAGCAGTTCTTC. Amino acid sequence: CASSRVGSYNEQFF.

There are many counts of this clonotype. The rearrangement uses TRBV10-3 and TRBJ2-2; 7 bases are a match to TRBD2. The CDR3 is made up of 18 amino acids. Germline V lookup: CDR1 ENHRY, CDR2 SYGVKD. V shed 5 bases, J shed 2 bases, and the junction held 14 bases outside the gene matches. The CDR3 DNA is TGTGCCATCAGTAACCTTACTGGGAGGGCTGTTAACACCGGGGAGCTGTTTTTT. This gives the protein CAISNLTGRAVNTGELFF.

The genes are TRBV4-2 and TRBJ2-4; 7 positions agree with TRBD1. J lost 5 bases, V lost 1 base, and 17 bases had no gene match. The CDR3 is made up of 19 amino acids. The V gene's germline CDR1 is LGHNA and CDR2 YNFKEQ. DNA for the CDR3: TGTGCCAGCAGCCAAGGGGGCTATAGCAGGGGGTTTGGTGAAAACATTCAGTACTTC. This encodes CASSQGGYSRGFGENIQYF.

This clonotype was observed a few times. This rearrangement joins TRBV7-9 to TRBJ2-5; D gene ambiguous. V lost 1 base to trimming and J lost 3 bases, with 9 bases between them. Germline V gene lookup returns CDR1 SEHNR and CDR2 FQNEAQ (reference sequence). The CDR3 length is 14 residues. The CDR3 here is CASSLVRSEETQYF. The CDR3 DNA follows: TGTGCCAGCAGCTTAGTCCGGTCGGAAGAGACCCAGTACTTC.

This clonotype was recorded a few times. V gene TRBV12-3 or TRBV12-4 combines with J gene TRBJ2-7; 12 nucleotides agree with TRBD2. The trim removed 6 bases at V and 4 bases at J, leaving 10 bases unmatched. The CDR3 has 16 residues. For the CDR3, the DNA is TGTGCCAGCAGCAGGACTAGCGGGATAATTGGGTACGAGCAGTACTTC. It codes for CASSRTSGIIGYEQYF.

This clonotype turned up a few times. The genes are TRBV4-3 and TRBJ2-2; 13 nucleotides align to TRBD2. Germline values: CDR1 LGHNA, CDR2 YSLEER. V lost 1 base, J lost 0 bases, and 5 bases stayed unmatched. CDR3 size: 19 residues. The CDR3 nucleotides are TGCGCCAGCAGCCAAGGGTGGACTAGCGGGGGTCCGAACACCGGGGAGCTGTTTTTT. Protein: CASSQGWTSGGPNTGELFF.

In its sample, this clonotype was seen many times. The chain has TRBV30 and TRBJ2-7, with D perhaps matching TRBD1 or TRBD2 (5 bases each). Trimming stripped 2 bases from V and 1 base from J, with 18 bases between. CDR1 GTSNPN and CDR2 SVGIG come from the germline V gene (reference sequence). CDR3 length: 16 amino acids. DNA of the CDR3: TGTGCCTGGAGTCAGGAGAACTGGGACCGTTCCTACGAGCAGTACTTC. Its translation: CAWSQENWDRSYEQYF.

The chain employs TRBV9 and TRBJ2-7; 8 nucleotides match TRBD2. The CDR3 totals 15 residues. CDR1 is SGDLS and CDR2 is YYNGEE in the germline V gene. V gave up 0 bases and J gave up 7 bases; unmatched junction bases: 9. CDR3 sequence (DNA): TGTGCCAGCAGCGTAGATAGCGGGGCTCTGGGGGAGCAGTACTTC. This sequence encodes CASSVDSGALGEQYF.

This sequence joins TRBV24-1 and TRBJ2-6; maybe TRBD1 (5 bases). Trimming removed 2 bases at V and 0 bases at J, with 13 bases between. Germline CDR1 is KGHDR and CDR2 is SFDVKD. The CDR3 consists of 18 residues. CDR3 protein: CATSDSWGPSSGANVLTF. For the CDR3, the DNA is TGTGCCACCAGTGATTCGTGGGGCCCAAGCTCTGGGGCCAACGTCCTGACTTTC.

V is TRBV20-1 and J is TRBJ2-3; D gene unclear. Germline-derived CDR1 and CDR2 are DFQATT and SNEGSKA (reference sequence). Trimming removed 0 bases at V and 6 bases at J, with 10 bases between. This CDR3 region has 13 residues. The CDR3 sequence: CSARDPLVDTQYF. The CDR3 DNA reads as TGCAGTGCTAGAGATCCCTTGGTGGATACGCAGTATTTT.

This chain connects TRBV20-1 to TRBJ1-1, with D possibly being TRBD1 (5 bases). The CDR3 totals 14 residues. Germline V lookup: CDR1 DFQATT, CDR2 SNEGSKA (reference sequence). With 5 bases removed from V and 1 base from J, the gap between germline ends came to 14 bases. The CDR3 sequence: CSAWTVGTNTEAFF. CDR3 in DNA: TGCAGTGCTTGGACCGTAGGGACGAACACTGAAGCTTTCTTT.